A single sample is the source of the 19 T cell receptor beta chains below, sequenced in a study of beta chain features in type 1 diabetes. The authors reverse transcribed all of the isolated RNA, so sequencing captured expressed TCRB transcripts. Data came from immunoSEQ multiplex PCR; TCRdb stores just in-frame clones and leaves some out. The sample lists roughly 25,000 clones, approximately 74% occurring once. The sample taken for sequencing was Tregs from blood. The receptors derive from a woman between 40 and 50 years old in good health.

This sequence joins TRBV5-1 and TRBJ2-2; possibly TRBD1 for D (5 bases). The CDR3 is 15 residues long. Germline lookup yields CDR1 SGHRS and CDR2 YFSETQ. Trimming cost V 5 bases and J 4 bases, with 15 bases left between them. The CDR3 sequence: CASRAPGSSTGELFF. The CDR3 DNA sequence: TGCGCCAGCAGGGCGCCAGGGTCCAGCACCGGGGAGCTGTTTTTT.

The V and J genes are TRBV7-2 and TRBJ1-3, with D hard to call. This CDR3 has 14 amino acids. Germline V gene data show CDR1 as SGHTA and CDR2 as FQGNSA. Trimming pared 7 bases from V and 3 bases from J, leaving 13 bases between. The chain's CDR3 is CASTTGGGGNTIYF. The CDR3 bases are TGTGCCAGCACCACCGGCGGTGGTGGAAACACCATATATTTT.

The chain uses TRBV7-2 and TRBJ2-5, with TRBD2 identical over 8 bases. V was clipped by 5 bases and J by 4 bases; unmatched bases: 3. The germline CDR1 and CDR2 sequences are SGHTA and FQGNSA. CDR3 length equals 13 residues. CDR3 loop: CASSLSGGETQYF. Written as DNA, the CDR3 is TGTGCCAGCAGCCTCAGCGGGGGAGAGACCCAGTACTTC.

The CDR3 loop is CASSPRSQGEAYGYTF. Here the CDR3 DNA reads TGTGCCAGCTCACCAAGATCACAGGGGGAGGCATATGGCTACACCTTC. The chain links TRBV18 to TRBJ1-2, with 8 nucleotides matching TRBD1. This CDR3 is built from 16 residues. Germline-derived CDR1 and CDR2 are KGHSH and LQKENI. V was pared by 2 bases and J by 5 bases, with 10 bases of the junction left unmatched. The whole variable domain, remainder taken from reference TRBV18 and TRBJ1-2, is NAGVMQNPRHLVRRRGQEARLRCSPMKGHSHVYWYRQLPEEGLKFMVYLQKENIIDESGMPKERFSAEFPKEGPSILRIQQVVRGDSAAYFCASSPRSQGEAYGYTFGSGTRLTVV.

V and J are TRBV6-1 and TRBJ2-3; 7 nucleotides match TRBD2. V lost 9 bases and J lost 3; bases outside the gene matches: 3. The CDR3 runs to 12 residues. The germline gives CDR1 MNHNS, CDR2 SASEGT. The CDR3 sequence: CASQGGTDTQYF. The CDR3 DNA reads TGTGCCAGTCAGGGAGGGACAGATACGCAGTATTTT.

V is TRBV5-6 and J is TRBJ2-3, with 7 nucleotides matching TRBD1. The CDR3 has 14 residues. Unmatched junction bases numbered 4, after V lost 1 base and J lost 5 bases. The germline V gene encodes CDR1 SGHDT and CDR2 YYEEEE. CDR3 nucleotides: TGTGCCAGCAGCTTGACAGGGGTCAAAGATACGCAGTATTTT. Translation: CASSLTGVKDTQYF.

This clone was recorded a few times. The rearrangement uses TRBV6-5 and TRBJ1-4; perhaps TRBD1 as D (5 bases). Germline CDR1 and CDR2: MNHEY and SVGAGI. The CDR3 sequence is 14 residues long. The germline V and J ends were trimmed by 7 bases and 8 bases, with 17 bases remaining between them. CDR3 loop: CASTLRQGIEKLFF. In DNA, the CDR3 is TGTGCCAGCACCCTCCGGCAGGGTATCGAAAAACTGTTTTTT.

This rearrangement joins TRBV7-9 to TRBJ2-5; possibly TRBD2 for D (5 bases). Germline CDR1 SEHNR, CDR2 FQNEAQ (reference sequence). Trimming left V 3 bases short and J 3 bases short, with 8 bases between. The CDR3 spans 13 residues. In DNA, the CDR3 is TGTGCCAGCAGCTTTTGGGGAGAAGAGACCCAGTACTTC. This gives the protein CASSFWGEETQYF.

This clone was detected only a few times. The CDR3 loop is CASPPWTGGAETQYF. The DNA of the CDR3 is TGCGCCAGCCCCCCCTGGACAGGGGGCGCAGAGACCCAGTACTTC. This chain links TRBV23-1 with TRBJ2-5, with TRBD1 identical over 11 bases. TRBV23-1 is an open reading frame, and its role is uncertain. The ends lost 8 bases at V and 4 bases at J; junction bases unmatched: 9. The CDR3 spans 15 residues.

By share, this clone ranks as medium-sized (0.01 to 0.1%). J is TRBJ1-5 and V is TRBV4-1; D is uncertain. Trimming took off 0 bases at V and 3 bases at J, with 9 bases between the two ends. The CDR3 consists of 15 residues. Germline-derived CDR1 and CDR2 are MGHRA and YSYEKL. The CDR3 DNA sequence: TGCGCCAGCAGCCAAGAAAGACGGGTCAATCAGCCCCAGCATTTT. This translates into CASSQERRVNQPQHF.

This clone was seen once. The rearrangement joins TRBV7-9 to TRBJ1-2; D is possibly TRBD1 (5 bases). This CDR3 is built from 14 residues. V lost 5 bases and J 0 bases, leaving 10 bases between the germline ends. The germline V gene encodes CDR1 SEHNR and CDR2 FQNEAQ (reference sequence). The CDR3 loop reads CASSTATANYGYTF. In DNA form, the CDR3 reads TGTGCCAGCAGCACCGCGACAGCTAACTATGGCTACACCTTC.

The chain combines TRBV9 with TRBJ2-5; 12 nucleotides match TRBD2. Germline V lookup: CDR1 SGDLS, CDR2 YYNGEE. The V and J ends lost 2 bases and 1 base, in that order; junction bases with no gene match: 6. This CDR3 is built from 17 residues. CDR3 region: CASSVGLAGIGQETQYF. The CDR3 DNA reads TGTGCCAGCAGCGTCGGACTAGCGGGGATCGGCCAAGAGACCCAGTACTTC.

The chain is built from TRBV7-9 and TRBJ2-7; 8 bases map to TRBD2. Germline V gene lookup returns CDR1 SEHNR and CDR2 FQNEAQ (reference sequence). Losses at the gene ends were 5 bases for V and 3 bases for J; bases not matched to a gene: 9. This CDR3 has 15 amino acids. The CDR3, as DNA: TGTGCCAGCAGCGGTGTGGAGCGGGGGATCTACGAGCAGTACTTC. The encoded protein is CASSGVERGIYEQYF.

In its sample, this clone was seen a few times. The V call is TRBV7-2, the J call TRBJ2-5; maybe TRBD2 (5 bases). V was trimmed by 6 bases and J by 2 bases, leaving 13 bases between them. There are 14 residues in the CDR3. In germline, CDR1 is SGHTA, CDR2 FQGNSA. The CDR3: CASREGLIQETQYF. In nucleotides, the CDR3 is TGTGCCAGCAGAGAAGGACTTATACAAGAGACCCAGTACTTC.

A few counts support this clone. The chain recombines TRBV19 with TRBJ2-5, with D uncertain. The CDR3 totals 13 residues. Germline V gene lookup returns CDR1 LNHDA and CDR2 SQIVND (reference sequence). V was shortened by 5 bases and J by 5 bases, with 12 bases between the two germline ends. CDR3 nucleotide sequence: TGTGCCAGTAGTTTCCGAGCGAGGGAGACCCAGTACTTC. This sequence encodes CASSFRARETQYF.

This clone has only one observation. This rearrangement joins TRBV6-5 to TRBJ1-6; 10 nucleotides align to TRBD1. There are 13 residues in the CDR3. Trimming took 6 bases from V and 7 from J; bases not matched to a gene: 0. Germline CDR1 MNHEY, CDR2 SVGAGI. DNA for the CDR3: TGTGCCAGCAGGGACAGGGGGAATTCACCCCTCCACTTT. Protein: CASRDRGNSPLHF.

The CDR3 loop reads CASRRATEQFF. The DNA of the CDR3 is TGTGCCAGCAGGAGAGCCACCGAGCAGTTCTTC. The gene calls are TRBV6-5 and TRBJ2-1; D is undetermined. Between the trimmed V and J ends, which lost 6 bases and 10 bases, there was a span of 10 bases. The CDR3 totals 11 residues. Germline V gene lookup returns CDR1 MNHEY and CDR2 SVGAGI.

This clone showed up just a few times. This chain links TRBV9 with TRBJ1-2; D unresolved. CDR3 length: 13 amino acids. The V gene lost 4 bases and the J gene lost 8 bases, with 15 bases spanning the gap. Germline V lookup: CDR1 SGDLS, CDR2 YYNGEE. CDR3 residues: CASSPGGRPGYTF. The CDR3 DNA follows: TGTGCCAGCAGCCCCGGTGGGAGGCCCGGCTACACCTTC.

The chain combines TRBV11-2 with TRBJ2-3; TRBD2 aligns across 10 bases. Germline CDR1 SGHAT, CDR2 FQNNGV. With V trimmed by 5 bases and J by 6 bases, 11 bases remained unmatched. The CDR3 sequence is 16 residues long. Here the CDR3 DNA reads TGTGCCAGCAGCCGCCGGAGAGCGGGGGGGCTGGATACGCAGTATTTT. It is translated as CASSRRRAGGLDTQYF.